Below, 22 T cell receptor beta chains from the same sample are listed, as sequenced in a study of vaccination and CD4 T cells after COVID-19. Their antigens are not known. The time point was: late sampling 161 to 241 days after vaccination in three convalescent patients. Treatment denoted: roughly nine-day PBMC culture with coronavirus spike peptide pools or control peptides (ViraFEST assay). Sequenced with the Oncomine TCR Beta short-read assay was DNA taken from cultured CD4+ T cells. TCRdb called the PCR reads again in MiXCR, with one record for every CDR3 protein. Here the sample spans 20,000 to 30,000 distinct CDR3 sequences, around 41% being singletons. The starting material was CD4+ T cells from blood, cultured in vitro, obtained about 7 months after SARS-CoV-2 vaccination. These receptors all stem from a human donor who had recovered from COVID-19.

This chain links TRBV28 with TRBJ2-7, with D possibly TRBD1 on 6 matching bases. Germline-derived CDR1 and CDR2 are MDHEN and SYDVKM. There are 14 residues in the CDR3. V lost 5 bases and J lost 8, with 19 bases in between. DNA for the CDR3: TGTGCCAGCAGTCTACAGGGTAAGGTGGTCCAGCAGTACTTC. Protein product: CASSLQGKVVQQYF.

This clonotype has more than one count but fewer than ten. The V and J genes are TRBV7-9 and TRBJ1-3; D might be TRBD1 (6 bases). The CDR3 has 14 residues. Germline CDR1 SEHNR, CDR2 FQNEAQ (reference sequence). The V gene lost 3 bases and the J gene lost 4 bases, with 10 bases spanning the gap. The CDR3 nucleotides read TGTGCCAGCAGCTTCCACAGGGTGGGAAACACCATATATTTT. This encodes CASSFHRVGNTIYF. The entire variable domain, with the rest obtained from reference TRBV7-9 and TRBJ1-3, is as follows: DTGVSQNPRHKITKRGQNVTFRCDPISEHNRLYWYRQTLGQGPEFLTYFQNEAQLEKSRLLSDRFSAERPKGSFSTLEIQRTEQGDSAMYLCASSFHRVGNTIYFGEGSWLTVV.

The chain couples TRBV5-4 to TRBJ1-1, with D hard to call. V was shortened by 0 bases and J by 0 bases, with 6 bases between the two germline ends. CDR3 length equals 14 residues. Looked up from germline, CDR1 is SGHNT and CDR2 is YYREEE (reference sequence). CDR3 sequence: CASSLEGLNTEAFF. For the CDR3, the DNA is TGTGCCAGCAGCTTGGAGGGTCTGAACACTGAAGCTTTCTTT.

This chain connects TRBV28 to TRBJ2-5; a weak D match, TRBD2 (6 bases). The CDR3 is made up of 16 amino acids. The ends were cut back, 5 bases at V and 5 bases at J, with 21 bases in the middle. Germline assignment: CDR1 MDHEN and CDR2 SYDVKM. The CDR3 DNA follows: TGTGCCAGCAGTACGACCAATGTAGCGGACCGGGAGACCCAGTACTTC. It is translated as CASSTTNVADRETQYF.

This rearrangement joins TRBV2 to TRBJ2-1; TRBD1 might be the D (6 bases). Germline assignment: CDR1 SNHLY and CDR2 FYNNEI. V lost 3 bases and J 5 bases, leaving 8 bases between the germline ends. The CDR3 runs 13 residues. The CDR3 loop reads CASSEDSNNEQFF. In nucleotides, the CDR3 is TGTGCCAGCAGTGAGGACAGTAACAATGAGCAGTTCTTC. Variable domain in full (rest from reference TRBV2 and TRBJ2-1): EPEVTQTPSHQVTQMGQEVILRCVPISNHLYFYWYRQILGQKVEFLVSFYNNEISEKSEIFDDQFSVERPDGSNFTLKIRSTKLEDSAMYFCASSEDSNNEQFFGPGTRLTVL.

The DNA of the CDR3 is TGTGCCAGCAGTGAGGAGGGAGGGGCCACAGATACGCAGTATTTT. It translates to CASSEEGGATDTQYF. The rearrangement joins TRBV6-4 to TRBJ2-3, with TRBD2 matching 7 bases. V trimming: 3 bases; J trimming: 2 bases; junction bases outside the gene matches: 5. The CDR3 sequence is 15 residues long. CDR1 is MRHNA and CDR2 is SNTAGT in the germline V gene.

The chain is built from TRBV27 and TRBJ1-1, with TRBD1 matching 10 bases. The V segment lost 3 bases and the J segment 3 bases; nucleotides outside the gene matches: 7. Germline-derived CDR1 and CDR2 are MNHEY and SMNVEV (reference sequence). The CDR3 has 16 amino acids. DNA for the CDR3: TGTGCCAGCAGTTTTGGGACAGGGACAGGGGACACTGAAGCTTTCTTT. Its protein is CASSFGTGTGDTEAFF.

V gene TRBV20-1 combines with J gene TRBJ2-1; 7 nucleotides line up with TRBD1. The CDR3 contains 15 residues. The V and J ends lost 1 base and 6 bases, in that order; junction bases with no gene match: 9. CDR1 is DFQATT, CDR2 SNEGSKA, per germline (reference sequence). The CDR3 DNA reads TGCAGTGCTAGAGCGACAGGGAAAATCCGCAATGAGCAGTTCTTC. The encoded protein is CSARATGKIRNEQFF.

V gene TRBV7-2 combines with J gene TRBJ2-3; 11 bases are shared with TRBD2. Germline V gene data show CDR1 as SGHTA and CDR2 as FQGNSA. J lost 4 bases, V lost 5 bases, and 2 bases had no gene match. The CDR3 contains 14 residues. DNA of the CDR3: TGTGCCAGCAGCACTAGCGGGAGCCCAGATACGCAGTATTTT. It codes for CASSTSGSPDTQYF.

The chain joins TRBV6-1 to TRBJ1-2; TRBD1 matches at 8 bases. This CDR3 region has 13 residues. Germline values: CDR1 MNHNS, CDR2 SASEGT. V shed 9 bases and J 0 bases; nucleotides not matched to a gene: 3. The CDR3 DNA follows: TGTGCCAGTGGACAGGGTGCTAACTATGGCTACACCTTC. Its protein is CASGQGANYGYTF.

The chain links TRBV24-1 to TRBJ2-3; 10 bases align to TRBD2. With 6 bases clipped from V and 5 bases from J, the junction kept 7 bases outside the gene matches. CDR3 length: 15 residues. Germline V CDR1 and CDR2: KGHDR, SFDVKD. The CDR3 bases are TGTGCCACCAGTCAACCTAGCGGGAGAGGAGATACGCAGTATTTT. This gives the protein CATSQPSGRGDTQYF.

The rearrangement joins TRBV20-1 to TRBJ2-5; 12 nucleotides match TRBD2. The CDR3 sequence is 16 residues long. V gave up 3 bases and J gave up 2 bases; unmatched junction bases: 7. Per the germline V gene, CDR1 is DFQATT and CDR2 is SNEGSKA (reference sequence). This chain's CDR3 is CSARFPSGRVQETQYF. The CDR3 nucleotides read TGCAGTGCTAGGTTCCCTAGCGGGAGGGTACAAGAGACCCAGTACTTC.

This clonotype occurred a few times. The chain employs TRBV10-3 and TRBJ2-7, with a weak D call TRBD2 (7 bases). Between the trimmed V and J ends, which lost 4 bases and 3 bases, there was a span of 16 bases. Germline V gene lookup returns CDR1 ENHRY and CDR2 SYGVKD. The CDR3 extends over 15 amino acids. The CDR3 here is CAISGGGDEGYEQYF. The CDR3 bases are TGTGCCATCAGTGGAGGGGGGGACGAAGGCTACGAGCAGTACTTC.

CDR3 residues: CASSLQGGLSYEQYF. The CDR3 bases are TGTGCCAGCAGCTTACAGGGGGGCTTATCCTACGAGCAGTACTTC. The rearrangement uses TRBV7-9 and TRBJ2-7; D might be TRBD1 (7 bases). V was pared by 2 bases and J by 1 base, with 12 bases between. The CDR3 sequence is 15 residues long. Germline V gene data show CDR1 as SEHNR and CDR2 as FQNEAQ (reference sequence).

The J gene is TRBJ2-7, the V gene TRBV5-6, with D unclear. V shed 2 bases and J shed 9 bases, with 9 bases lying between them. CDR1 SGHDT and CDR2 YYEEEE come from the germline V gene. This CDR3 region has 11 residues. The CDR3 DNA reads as TGTGCCAGCAGCTTAGAACATGTGCAGTACTTC. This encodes CASSLEHVQYF.

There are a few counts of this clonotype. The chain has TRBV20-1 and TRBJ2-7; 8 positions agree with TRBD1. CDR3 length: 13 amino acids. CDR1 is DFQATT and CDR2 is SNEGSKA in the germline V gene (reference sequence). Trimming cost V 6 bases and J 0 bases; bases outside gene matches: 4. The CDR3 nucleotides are TGCAGTGCCAAAACAGGGGGCTCCTACGAGCAGTACTTC. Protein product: CSAKTGGSYEQYF.

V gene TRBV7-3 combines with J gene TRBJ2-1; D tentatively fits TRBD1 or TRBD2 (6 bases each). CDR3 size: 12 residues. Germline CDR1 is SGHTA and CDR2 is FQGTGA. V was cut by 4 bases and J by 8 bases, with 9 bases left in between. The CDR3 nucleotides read TGTGCCAGCAGCTCGGGGGCCGATGAGCAGTTCTTC. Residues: CASSSGADEQFF.

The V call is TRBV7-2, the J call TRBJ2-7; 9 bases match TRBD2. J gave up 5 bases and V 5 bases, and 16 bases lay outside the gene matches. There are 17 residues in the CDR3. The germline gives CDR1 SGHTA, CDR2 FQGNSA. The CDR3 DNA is TGTGCCAGCAGCCGACGGGCGGCGGGAGGGCCTGGGGACGAGCAGTACTTC. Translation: CASSRRAAGGPGDEQYF. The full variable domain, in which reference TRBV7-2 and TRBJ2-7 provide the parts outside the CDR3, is GAGVSQSPSNKVTEKGKDVELRCDPISGHTALYWYRQSLGQGLEFLIYFQGNSAPDKSGLPSDRFSAERTGGSVSTLTIQRTQQEDSAVYLCASSRRAAGGPGDEQYFGPGTRLTVT.

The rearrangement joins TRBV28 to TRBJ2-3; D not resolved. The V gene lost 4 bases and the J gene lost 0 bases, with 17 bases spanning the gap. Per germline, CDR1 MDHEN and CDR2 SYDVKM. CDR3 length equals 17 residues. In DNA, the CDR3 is TGTGCCAGCAGTTCTCGACGCCGGAGACCTAGCACAGATACGCAGTATTTT. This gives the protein CASSSRRRRPSTDTQYF.

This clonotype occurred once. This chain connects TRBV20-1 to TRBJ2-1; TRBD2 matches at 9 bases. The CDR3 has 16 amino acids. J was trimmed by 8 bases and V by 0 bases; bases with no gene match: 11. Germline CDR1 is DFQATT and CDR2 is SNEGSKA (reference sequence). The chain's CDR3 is CSARDYSSGRGDEQFF. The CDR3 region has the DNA TGCAGTGCTAGAGATTATAGTAGCGGGAGAGGTGATGAGCAGTTCTTC.

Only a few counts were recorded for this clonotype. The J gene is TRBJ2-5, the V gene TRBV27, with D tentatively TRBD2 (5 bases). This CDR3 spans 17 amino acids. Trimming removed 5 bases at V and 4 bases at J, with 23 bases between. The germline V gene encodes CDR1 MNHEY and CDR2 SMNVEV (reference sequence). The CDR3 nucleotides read TGTGCCAGCAGTATATGGTCGTCCAGCCGAGGAGGAGAGACCCAGTACTTC. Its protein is CASSIWSSSRGGETQYF.

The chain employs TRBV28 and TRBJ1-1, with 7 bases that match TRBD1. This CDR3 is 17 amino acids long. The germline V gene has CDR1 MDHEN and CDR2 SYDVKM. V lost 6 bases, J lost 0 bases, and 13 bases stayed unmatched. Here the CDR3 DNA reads TGTGCCAGCAGCTGGGGACAGCTTGCCGGACTGAACACTGAAGCTTTCTTT. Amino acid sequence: CASSWGQLAGLNTEAFF.